What follows describes a single T cell receptor beta chain. CDR1 KGHDR and CDR2 SFDVKD come from the germline V gene. V was trimmed by 12 bases and J by 6 bases, leaving 5 bases between them. The CDR3 spans 9 residues. These data are taken from a study of blood T cell repertoires in COVID-19. In the authors' workflow: How many nucleated cells were present was estimated from reference gene primer amplification. Some clones are missing from TCRdb's copy, which holds only in-frame ones; the method was immunoSEQ multiplex PCR. V and J calls and clone size are as listed in that table; D and trimming were resolved from the DNA. The data show under 150,000 clones, 81% seen once.

The sample was peripheral blood. The receptor was isolated from a man aged 45 to 65 with acute or convalescent COVID-19. The chain joins TRBV24-1 to TRBJ1-5; D unclear. The CDR3 loop is CAAGQPQHF. The CDR3 coding sequence is TGTGCCGCCGGTCAGCCCCAGCATTTT.